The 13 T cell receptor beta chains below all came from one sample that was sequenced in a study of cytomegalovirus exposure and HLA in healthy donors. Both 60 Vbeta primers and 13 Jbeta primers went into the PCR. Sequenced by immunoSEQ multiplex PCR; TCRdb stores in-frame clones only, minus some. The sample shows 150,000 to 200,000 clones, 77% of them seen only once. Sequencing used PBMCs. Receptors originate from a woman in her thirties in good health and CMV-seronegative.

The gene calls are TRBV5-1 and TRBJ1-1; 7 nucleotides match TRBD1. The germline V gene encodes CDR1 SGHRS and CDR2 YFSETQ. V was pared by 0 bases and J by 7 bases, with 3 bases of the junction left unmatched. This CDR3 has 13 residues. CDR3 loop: CASSLVRGIEAFF. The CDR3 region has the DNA TGCGCCAGCAGCTTGGTCAGGGGGATTGAAGCTTTCTTT.

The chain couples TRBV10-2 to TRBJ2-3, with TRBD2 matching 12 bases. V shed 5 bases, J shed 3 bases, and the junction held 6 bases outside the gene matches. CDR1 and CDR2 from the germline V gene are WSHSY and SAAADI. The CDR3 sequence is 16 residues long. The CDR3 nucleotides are TGCGCCAGCAGTTTTTCCGGGACTAGCGGGACAGATACGCAGTATTTT. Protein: CASSFSGTSGTDTQYF.

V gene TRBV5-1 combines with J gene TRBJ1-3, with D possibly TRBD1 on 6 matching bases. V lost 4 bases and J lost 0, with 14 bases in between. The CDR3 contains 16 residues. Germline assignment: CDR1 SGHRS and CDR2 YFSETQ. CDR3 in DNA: TGCGCCAGCAGCCAAGGGGGGGGGTTCTCTGGAAACACCATATATTTT. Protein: CASSQGGGFSGNTIYF. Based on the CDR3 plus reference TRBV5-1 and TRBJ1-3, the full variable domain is KAGVTQTPRYLIKTRGQQVTLSCSPISGHRSVSWYQQTPGQGLQFLFEYFSETQRNKGNFPGRFSGRQFSNSRSEMNVSTLELGDSALYLCASSQGGGFSGNTIYFGEGSWLTVV.

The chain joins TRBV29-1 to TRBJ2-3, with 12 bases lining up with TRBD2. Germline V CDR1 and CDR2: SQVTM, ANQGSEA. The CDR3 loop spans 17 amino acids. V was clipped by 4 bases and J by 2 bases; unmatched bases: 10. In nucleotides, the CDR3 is TGCAGCGTTGTAAGACTAGCGGGAGTAAGAGCCACAGATACGCAGTATTTT. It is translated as CSVVRLAGVRATDTQYF.

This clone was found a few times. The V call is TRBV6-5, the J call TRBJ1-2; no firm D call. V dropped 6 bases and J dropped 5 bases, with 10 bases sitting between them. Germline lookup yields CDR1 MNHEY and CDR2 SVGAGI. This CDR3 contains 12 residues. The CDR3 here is CASSSSPYGYTF. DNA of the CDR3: TGTGCCAGCAGCTCCTCCCCGTATGGCTACACCTTC.

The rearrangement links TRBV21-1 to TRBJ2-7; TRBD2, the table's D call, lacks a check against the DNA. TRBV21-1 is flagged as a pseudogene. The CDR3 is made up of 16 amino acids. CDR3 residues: CASSKGPGRVGYEQYF. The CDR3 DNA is TGTGCCAGCAGCAAAGGGCCGGGGAGGGTCGGGTACGAGCAGTACTTC.

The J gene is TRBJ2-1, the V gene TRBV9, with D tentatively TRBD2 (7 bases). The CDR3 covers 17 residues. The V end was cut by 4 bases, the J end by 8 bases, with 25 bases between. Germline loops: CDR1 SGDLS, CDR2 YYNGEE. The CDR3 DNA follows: TGTGCCAGCAGCCACCCGTGGGGGGCGGGGAGGGAATATGAGCAGTTCTTC. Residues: CASSHPWGAGREYEQFF.

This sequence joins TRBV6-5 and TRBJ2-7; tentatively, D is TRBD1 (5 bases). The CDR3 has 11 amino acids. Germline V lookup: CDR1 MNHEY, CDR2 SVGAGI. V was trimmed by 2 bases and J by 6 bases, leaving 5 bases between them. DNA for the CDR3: TGTGCCAGCAGTTACAGGGGCGAGCAGTACTTC. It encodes CASSYRGEQYF.

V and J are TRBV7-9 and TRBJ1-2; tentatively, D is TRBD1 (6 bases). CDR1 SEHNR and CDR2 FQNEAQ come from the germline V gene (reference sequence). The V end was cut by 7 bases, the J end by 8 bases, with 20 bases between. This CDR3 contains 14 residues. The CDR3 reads CASKQSQGSEGYTF. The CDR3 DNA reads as TGTGCCAGCAAACAGTCCCAGGGGTCAGAGGGCTACACCTTC.

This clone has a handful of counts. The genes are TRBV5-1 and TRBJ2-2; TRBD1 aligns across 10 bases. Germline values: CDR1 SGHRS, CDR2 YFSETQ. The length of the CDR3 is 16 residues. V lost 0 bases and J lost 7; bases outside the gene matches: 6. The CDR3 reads CASSLDGQGEIGELFF. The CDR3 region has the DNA TGCGCCAGCAGCTTGGACGGACAGGGGGAAATCGGGGAGCTGTTTTTT.

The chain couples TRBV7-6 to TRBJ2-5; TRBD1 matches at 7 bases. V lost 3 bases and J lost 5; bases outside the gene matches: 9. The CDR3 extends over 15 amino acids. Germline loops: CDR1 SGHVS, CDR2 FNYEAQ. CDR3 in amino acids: CASSFSQGVFETQYF. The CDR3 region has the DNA TGTGCCAGCAGCTTCTCGCAGGGGGTTTTTGAGACCCAGTACTTC.

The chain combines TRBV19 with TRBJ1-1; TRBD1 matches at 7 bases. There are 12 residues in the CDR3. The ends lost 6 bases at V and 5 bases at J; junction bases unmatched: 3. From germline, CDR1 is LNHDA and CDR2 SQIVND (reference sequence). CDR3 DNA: TGTGCCAGTAGACCAGGGGGGACTGAAGCTTTCTTT. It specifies CASRPGGTEAFF.

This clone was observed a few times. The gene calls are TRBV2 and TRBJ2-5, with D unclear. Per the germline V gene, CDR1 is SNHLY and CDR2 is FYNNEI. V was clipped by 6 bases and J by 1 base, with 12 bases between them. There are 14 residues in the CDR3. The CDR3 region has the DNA TGTGCCAGCAGGGGCAGATCGTTCCAAGAGACCCAGTACTTC. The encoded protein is CASRGRSFQETQYF.